These 25 T cell receptor beta chains came from one sample sequenced in a study of blood T cell repertoires in COVID-19. Method: immunoSEQ multiplex PCR; TCRdb's copy keeps in-frame clones and lacks some. The sample comprises 150,000 to 200,000 clones, about four fifths of which are singletons, and around 12% rests with the top ten. Sequenced sample: peripheral blood. Source of these receptors: a woman of 80 years or more with COVID-19, enrolled during active disease.

This clone is a singleton in its sample. V and J are TRBV2 and TRBJ2-3; 9 nucleotides line up with TRBD1. The CDR3 loop spans 14 amino acids. Germline CDR1 is SNHLY and CDR2 is FYNNEI. V shed 6 bases, J shed 1 base, and the junction held 2 bases outside the gene matches. The CDR3 reads CASSGDRGTDTQYF. CDR3 nucleotide sequence: TGTGCCAGCAGCGGGGACAGGGGCACAGATACGCAGTATTTT.

The chain combines TRBV5-1 with TRBJ2-2; 8 bases are a match to TRBD1. CDR3 length: 15 residues. The trim removed 6 bases at V and 5 bases at J, leaving 9 bases unmatched. Germline values: CDR1 SGHRS, CDR2 YFSETQ. The CDR3 sequence: CASTASQGATGELFF. The CDR3 DNA reads TGCGCCAGCACGGCTAGCCAGGGGGCTACCGGGGAGCTGTTTTTT. The full variable domain, in which reference TRBV5-1 and TRBJ2-2 provide the parts outside the CDR3, is KAGVTQTPRYLIKTRGQQVTLSCSPISGHRSVSWYQQTPGQGLQFLFEYFSETQRNKGNFPGRFSGRQFSNSRSEMNVSTLELGDSALYLCASTASQGATGELFFGEGSRLTVL.

The CDR3 loop reads CASTLKGGGEQYF. The CDR3 DNA sequence: TGTGCCAGCACCCTGAAAGGGGGGGGCGAGCAGTACTTC. The chain uses TRBV2 and TRBJ2-7; tentatively, D is TRBD2 (7 bases). V lost 7 bases to trimming and J lost 6 bases, with 16 bases between them. The CDR3 is 13 residues long. Germline lookup yields CDR1 SNHLY and CDR2 FYNNEI.

CDR3 loop: CASSLYGGRAFF. The CDR3 nucleotides read TGTGCCAGCAGTTTATACGGGGGGCGAGCTTTCTTT. V usage is TRBV27 and J usage is TRBJ1-1; perhaps TRBD1 as D (6 bases). From germline, CDR1 is MNHEY and CDR2 SMNVEV (reference sequence). This CDR3 spans 12 amino acids. V dropped 1 base and J dropped 10 bases, with 10 bases sitting between them.

The V and J genes are TRBV12-3 or TRBV12-4 and TRBJ1-2; perhaps TRBD1 as D (6 bases). Trimming shortened V by 6 bases and J by 7 bases, and 9 bases separated the two germline ends. The CDR3 length is 11 residues. The CDR3 region is CASSQGGGYTF. In DNA, the CDR3 is TGTGCCAGCAGCCAAGGGGGTGGCTACACCTTC.

The chain joins TRBV9 to TRBJ2-2; TRBD1 agrees at 11 bases. The CDR3 length is 15 residues. From germline, CDR1 is SGDLS and CDR2 YYNGEE. The J segment lost 5 bases and the V segment lost 5 bases, leaving 5 bases of the junction unmatched. The DNA of the CDR3 is TGTGCCAGCAGTCGCCGGGACAGGGGGACCGGGGAGCTGTTTTTT. Protein sequence: CASSRRDRGTGELFF.

The genes are TRBV5-1 and TRBJ2-7; D possibly corresponds to TRBD2 (6 bases). The germline V and J ends were trimmed by 1 base and 7 bases, with 15 bases remaining between them. The CDR3 contains 14 residues. Germline V gene lookup returns CDR1 SGHRS and CDR2 YFSETQ. This CDR3 is CASSLWGDPGEQYF. The CDR3 DNA reads as TGCGCCAGCAGCTTGTGGGGGGACCCTGGAGAGCAGTACTTC.

This chain links TRBV18 with TRBJ2-7; 8 bases line up with TRBD1. The CDR3 has 14 amino acids. Germline V gene sequence: CDR1 KGHSH, CDR2 LQKENI. The ends lost 8 bases at V and 5 bases at J; junction bases unmatched: 11. The CDR3 bases are TGTGCCAGCAAAATGGACAGGGAGATTGACGAGCAGTACTTC. Residues: CASKMDREIDEQYF. Supplemented by reference TRBV18 and TRBJ2-7, the full variable domain reads NAGVMQNPRHLVRRRGQEARLRCSPMKGHSHVYWYRQLPEEGLKFMVYLQKENIIDESGMPKERFSAEFPKEGPSILRIQQVVRGDSAAYFCASKMDREIDEQYFGPGTRLTVT.

The V call is TRBV5-4, the J call TRBJ1-1, with D possibly TRBD1 on 6 matching bases. There are 13 residues in the CDR3. The germline CDR1 and CDR2 sequences are SGHNT and YYREEE (reference sequence). V gave up 4 bases and J gave up 1 base, with 8 bases separating them. In DNA, the CDR3 is TGTGCCAGCAGCGCGGACAGGAACACTGAAGCTTTCTTT. Protein: CASSADRNTEAFF. Filled out from reference TRBV5-4 and TRBJ1-1, the complete variable domain reads ETGVTQSPTHLIKTRGQQVTLRCSSQSGHNTVSWYQQALGQGPQFIFQYYREEENGRGNFPPRFSGLQFPNYSSELNVNALELDDSALYLCASSADRNTEAFFGQGTRLTVV.

This chain links TRBV10-3 with TRBJ2-7, with TRBD2 as a possible D gene (6 bases). The germline CDR1 and CDR2 sequences are ENHRY and SYGVKD. V lost 2 bases and J lost 5, with 10 bases in between. This CDR3 contains 13 residues. The CDR3 DNA reads TGTGCCATCAGTGAGCCCGGAGGGGACGAGCAGTACTTC. This codes for CAISEPGGDEQYF.

V is TRBV5-1 and J is TRBJ2-7; TRBD1 matches 9 bases. Germline V gives CDR1 SGHRS, CDR2 YFSETQ. The CDR3 extends over 14 amino acids. V was clipped by 7 bases and J by 0 bases; unmatched bases: 5. CDR3 residues: CASGPGQGSYEQYF. CDR3 nucleotides: TGCGCCAGCGGACCGGGACAGGGCTCCTACGAGCAGTACTTC.

The chain combines TRBV6-5 with TRBJ2-1, with D tentatively TRBD1 (6 bases). The CDR3 totals 15 residues. Germline CDR1 is MNHEY and CDR2 is SVGAGI. The germline V and J ends were trimmed by 6 bases and 0 bases, with 12 bases remaining between them. CDR3 sequence: CASSLTGSSYNEQFF. The DNA for the CDR3 is TGTGCCAGCAGCCTCACAGGGAGCTCCTACAATGAGCAGTTCTTC.

This clone was detected only once. The rearrangement joins TRBV7-9 to TRBJ1-6; D might be TRBD1 (5 bases). The CDR3 has 12 amino acids. Germline loops: CDR1 SEHNR, CDR2 FQNEAQ (reference sequence). V gave up 8 bases and J gave up 14 bases, with 16 bases separating them. The CDR3 reads CASAEWGGSLHF. The CDR3 region has the DNA TGTGCCAGCGCGGAATGGGGGGGATCCCTCCACTTT. The full variable domain, its missing parts supplied by reference TRBV7-9 and TRBJ1-6, is DTGVSQNPRHKITKRGQNVTFRCDPISEHNRLYWYRQTLGQGPEFLTYFQNEAQLEKSRLLSDRFSAERPKGSFSTLEIQRTEQGDSAMYLCASAEWGGSLHFGNGTRLTVT.

This chain connects TRBV9 to TRBJ2-2; possible D gene TRBD2, 6 bases. The germline V and J ends were trimmed by 5 bases and 6 bases, with 11 bases remaining between them. The CDR3 consists of 13 residues. CDR1 and CDR2 (germline): SGDLS, YYNGEE. The CDR3 DNA reads TGTGCCAGCAGTCCTTGGGGGGCCGGGGAGCTGTTTTTT. Amino acid sequence: CASSPWGAGELFF.

The gene calls are TRBV10-3 and TRBJ2-2; the match to TRBD1 covers 9 bases. V gave up 10 bases and J gave up 6 bases; unmatched junction bases: 12. This CDR3 spans 15 amino acids. CDR1 and CDR2 (germline): ENHRY, SYGVKD. As DNA, the CDR3 is TGTGCCACTAAGCGACAGGGGGAAGGGGCCGGGGAGCTGTTTTTT. Its translation is CATKRQGEGAGELFF.

The chain carries TRBV10-3 and TRBJ1-4, with D possibly being TRBD1 (6 bases). Germline CDR1 reads ENHRY; CDR2 reads SYGVKD. V shed 6 bases and J shed 5 bases, with 10 bases lying between them. CDR3 length: 13 residues. The CDR3 reads CAISRTENEKLFF. Written as DNA, the CDR3 is TGTGCCATCAGCCGGACAGAGAATGAAAAACTGTTTTTT.

The chain has TRBV6-5 and TRBJ1-2; 7 bases fit TRBD1. The trim removed 7 bases at V and 8 bases at J, leaving 7 bases unmatched. Germline CDR1 is MNHEY and CDR2 is SVGAGI. The CDR3 has 12 residues. CDR3 protein: CASTIGGRGYTF. In DNA form, the CDR3 reads TGTGCCAGCACTATAGGGGGCCGGGGCTACACCTTC.

The chain links TRBV6-1 to TRBJ2-7; D might be TRBD1 (5 bases). The V gene's germline CDR1 is MNHNS and CDR2 SASEGT. This CDR3 spans 15 amino acids. Trimming left V 1 base short and J 2 bases short, with 12 bases between. CDR3 sequence: CASSEGVGLAYEQYF. The CDR3, as DNA: TGTGCCAGCAGTGAAGGGGTGGGGCTCGCCTACGAGCAGTACTTC.

This rearrangement joins TRBV4-2 to TRBJ2-1, with 11 bases fitting TRBD2. J lost 10 bases, V lost 1 base, and 15 bases had no gene match. Germline V lookup: CDR1 LGHNA, CDR2 YNFKEQ. The CDR3 is made up of 18 amino acids. CDR3 bases: TGTGCCAGCAGCCAAGTGACTGTGGGGACTAGCGGCGCGAGGGAGCAGTTCTTC. Translating gives CASSQVTVGTSGAREQFF.

The chain is built from TRBV7-8 and TRBJ2-2; TRBD2 is a possible D gene (6 bases). Deletions cut 1 base from V and 4 bases from J, with 13 bases between. This CDR3 spans 16 amino acids. The germline V gene has CDR1 SGHVS and CDR2 FQNEAQ. The CDR3 sequence: CASSLDPTGVTGELFF. CDR3 coding DNA: TGTGCCAGCAGCTTAGACCCCACGGGGGTCACCGGGGAGCTGTTTTTT.

V is TRBV10-3 and J is TRBJ1-1; perhaps TRBD1 as D (6 bases). In germline, CDR1 is ENHRY, CDR2 SYGVKD. The CDR3 sequence is 17 residues long. The V and J ends lost 11 bases and 4 bases respectively, with 29 bases between them. The CDR3 DNA follows: TGTGCCGCACGCCAACCCTCGACCGGGGGGCATGTCACTGAAGCTTTCTTT. It encodes CAARQPSTGGHVTEAFF.

In its sample, this clone was seen a few times. The V gene is TRBV5-1, the J gene TRBJ1-1; no clear D. V shed 3 bases and J shed 2 bases, with 5 bases lying between them. Per germline, CDR1 SGHRS and CDR2 YFSETQ. The length of the CDR3 is 12 residues. Written as DNA, the CDR3 is TGCGCCAGCAGCTCCATCAACACTGAAGCTTTCTTT. This sequence encodes CASSSINTEAFF.

CDR3 nucleotide sequence: TGTGCCAGCAGTTTATACAGGGGAGGTTGGGAGACCCAGTACTTC. Protein: CASSLYRGGWETQYF. This rearrangement joins TRBV28 to TRBJ2-5, with D perhaps TRBD1 (7 bases). Between the trimmed V and J ends, which lost 1 base and 5 bases, there was a span of 14 bases. The CDR3 runs 15 residues. Per the germline V gene, CDR1 is MDHEN and CDR2 is SYDVKM.

The chain uses TRBV27 and TRBJ1-2; tentative D call: TRBD1 (6 bases). The CDR3 sequence is 13 residues long. With 5 bases removed from V and 1 base from J, the gap between germline ends came to 8 bases. CDR1 MNHEY and CDR2 SMNVEV come from the germline V gene (reference sequence). CDR3 coding DNA: TGTGCCAGCAGTGAACAGGGTAACTATGGCTACACCTTC. Translated: CASSEQGNYGYTF.

V gene TRBV10-3 combines with J gene TRBJ2-7; D is possibly TRBD1 (5 bases). In germline, CDR1 is ENHRY, CDR2 SYGVKD. Trimming removed 6 bases at V and 0 bases at J, with 18 bases between. This CDR3 has 16 residues. CDR3 nucleotide sequence: TGTGCCATCAGGAGGTTCGACAGAACGAGCTCCTACGAGCAGTACTTC. Translated: CAIRRFDRTSSYEQYF.